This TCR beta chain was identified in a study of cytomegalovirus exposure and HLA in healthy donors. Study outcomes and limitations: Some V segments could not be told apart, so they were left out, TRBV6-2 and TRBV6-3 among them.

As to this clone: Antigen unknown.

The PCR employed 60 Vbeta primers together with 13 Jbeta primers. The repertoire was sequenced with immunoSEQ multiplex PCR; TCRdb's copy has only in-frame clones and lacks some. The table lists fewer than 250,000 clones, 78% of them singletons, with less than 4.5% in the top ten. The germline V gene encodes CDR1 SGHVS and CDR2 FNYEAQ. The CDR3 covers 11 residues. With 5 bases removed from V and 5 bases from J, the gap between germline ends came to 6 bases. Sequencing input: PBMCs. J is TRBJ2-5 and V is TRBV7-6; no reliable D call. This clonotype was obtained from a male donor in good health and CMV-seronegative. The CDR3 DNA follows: TGTGCCAGCAGCCCACGGGAGACCCAGTACTTC. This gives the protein CASSPRETQYF.